A single sample is the source of the 5 T cell receptor beta chains below, sequenced in a study of control samples from healthy donors and cancer patients. Only in-frame clones appear in the TCRdb table, and some are missing; sequencing was by immunoSEQ multiplex PCR. The table lists around 94,000 clones, about nine tenths of them singletons. The sequenced sample was blood. All receptors derive from a woman younger than 35 in good health.

The rearrangement uses TRBV19 and TRBJ1-2; no clear D. Trimming removed 6 bases at V and 7 bases at J, with 12 bases between. Germline lookup yields CDR1 LNHDA and CDR2 SQIVND (reference sequence). This CDR3 contains 12 residues. The CDR3 protein is CASRAQEGGYTF. The CDR3 region has the DNA TGTGCCAGTAGGGCGCAGGAGGGTGGCTACACCTTC.

This chain uses TRBV9 with TRBJ1-2; D perhaps matches TRBD1 (5 bases). V was pared by 1 base and J by 7 bases, with 11 bases between. The germline V gene encodes CDR1 SGDLS and CDR2 YYNGEE. The CDR3 is 13 amino acids. The CDR3 sequence is CASSVSGGVGYTF. In DNA form, the CDR3 reads TGTGCCAGCAGCGTAAGCGGGGGGGTTGGCTACACCTTC.

This clone was counted once. V gene TRBV4-1 combines with J gene TRBJ2-3, with 9 bases lining up with TRBD2. The CDR3 length is 16 residues. The J segment lost 0 bases and the V segment lost 1 base, leaving 2 bases of the junction unmatched. Germline V gene data show CDR1 as MGHRA and CDR2 as YSYEKL. Here the CDR3 DNA reads TGCGCCAGCAGCCAAGTTCTAGCGGGGAGCACAGATACGCAGTATTTT. Translation gives CASSQVLAGSTDTQYF.

Comment on this clone: The junction departs from the called germline gene at one end, perhaps through a read error. V is TRBV28 and J is TRBJ1-2; a possible D gene is TRBD1 (5 bases). This CDR3 has 12 amino acids. CDR1 is MDHEN, CDR2 SYDVKM, per germline. The CDR3 protein is CAGAGKHYGYAF. In DNA, the CDR3 is TGTGCCGGAGCAGGGAAACACTATGGCTACGCCTTC.

V and J are TRBV13 and TRBJ1-3; 8 bases match TRBD1. J was trimmed by 5 bases and V by 5 bases; bases with no gene match: 5. There are 14 residues in the CDR3. The V gene's germline CDR1 is PRHDT and CDR2 FYEKMQ (reference sequence). Here the CDR3 DNA reads TGTGCCAGCAGCCGGGACAGGCTACGAAACACCATATATTTT. It codes for CASSRDRLRNTIYF.